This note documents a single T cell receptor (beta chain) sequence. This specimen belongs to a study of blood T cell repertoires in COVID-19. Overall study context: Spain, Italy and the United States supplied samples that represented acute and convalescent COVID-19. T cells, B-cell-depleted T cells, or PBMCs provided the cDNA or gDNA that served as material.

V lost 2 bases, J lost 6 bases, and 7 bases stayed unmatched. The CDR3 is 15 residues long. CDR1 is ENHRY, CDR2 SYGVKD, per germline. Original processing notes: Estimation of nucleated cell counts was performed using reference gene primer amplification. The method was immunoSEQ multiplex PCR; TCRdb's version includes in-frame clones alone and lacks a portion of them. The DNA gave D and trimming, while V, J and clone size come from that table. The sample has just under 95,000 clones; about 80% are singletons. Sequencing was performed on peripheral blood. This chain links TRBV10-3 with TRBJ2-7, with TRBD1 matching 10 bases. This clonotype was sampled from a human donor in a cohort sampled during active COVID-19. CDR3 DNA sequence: TGTGCCATCAGTGAGCGGACAGGGGGGGAGTCCGAGCAGTACTTC. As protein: CAISERTGGESEQYF.